The 18 T cell receptor beta chains given below trace back to one sample, sequenced in a study of blood T cell repertoires in COVID-19. Produced via immunoSEQ multiplex PCR; TCRdb's table is partial and in-frame only. The sample lists under 8,500 clones; about four fifths were seen once. Sequenced: peripheral blood. The receptors come from a human donor with active COVID-19. The donor label of this sample is uncertain.

The rearrangement joins TRBV27 to TRBJ2-3; possibly TRBD2 for D (6 bases). This CDR3 comprises 13 residues. Trimming removed 2 bases at V and 5 bases at J, with 8 bases between. Germline V gene lookup returns CDR1 MNHEY and CDR2 SMNVEV (reference sequence). The CDR3 sequence is CASSLGRLDTQYF. Written as DNA, the CDR3 is TGTGCCAGCAGTTTAGGGAGGTTAGATACGCAGTATTTT.

This clone came up once. CDR3 residues: CAWGLTGGFSSLNSGNTIYF. DNA for the CDR3: TGTGCCTGGGGATTGACAGGGGGATTCTCTTCTCTAAACTCTGGAAACACCATATATTTT. The V call is TRBV30, the J call TRBJ1-3, with 9 positions matching TRBD1. This CDR3 has 20 residues. Germline trimming cut 5 bases from V and 0 bases from J; bases unmatched to any gene: 20. Germline CDR1 is GTSNPN and CDR2 is SVGIG (reference sequence).

This clone is a singleton in its sample. This chain joins TRBV2 and TRBJ1-1, with a tentative D call TRBD1 (6 bases). The V and J ends lost 5 bases and 4 bases respectively, with 11 bases between them. The V gene's germline CDR1 is SNHLY and CDR2 FYNNEI. CDR3 size: 13 residues. The CDR3 nucleotides are TGTGCCAGCAGTTTACAGGGAACCACTGAAGCTTTCTTT. It translates to CASSLQGTTEAFF.

Here the CDR3 DNA reads TGTGCCAGCAGCCTTTCCGTCGGCAATGAGCAGTTCTTC. Translated, it gives CASSLSVGNEQFF. The genes are TRBV28 and TRBJ2-1; no reliable D call. CDR1 MDHEN and CDR2 SYDVKM come from the germline V gene. This CDR3 is 13 amino acids long. V dropped 6 bases and J dropped 6 bases, with 12 bases sitting between them.

The chain has TRBV7-9 and TRBJ2-7; D not certain. There are 14 residues in the CDR3. Trimming took off 1 base at V and 3 bases at J, with 10 bases between the two ends. Germline CDR1 and CDR2: SEHNR and FQNEAQ (reference sequence). CDR3 loop: CASSLGQSFYEQYF. The CDR3 DNA follows: TGTGCCAGCAGCTTAGGTCAGTCCTTCTACGAGCAGTACTTC.

This clone has a handful of counts. The rearrangement uses TRBV27 and TRBJ2-2, with D maybe TRBD1 (6 bases). V gave up 6 bases and J gave up 5 bases, with 19 bases separating them. The germline CDR1 and CDR2 sequences are MNHEY and SMNVEV (reference sequence). This CDR3 is built from 16 residues. The CDR3 loop is CASSPGQGLWTGELFF. The CDR3 DNA reads TGTGCCAGCAGCCCGGGGCAGGGGTTATGGACCGGGGAGCTGTTTTTT.

CDR3 region: CASTLTQGLVIEQFF. The CDR3 region has the DNA TGTGCCAGCACCCTGACCCAGGGACTAGTCATTGAGCAGTTCTTC. The gene calls are TRBV28 and TRBJ2-1, with 8 positions matching TRBD2. The CDR3 has 15 amino acids. CDR1 is MDHEN, CDR2 SYDVKM, per germline. V gave up 7 bases and J gave up 9 bases; unmatched junction bases: 14.

The V and J genes are TRBV28 and TRBJ2-1; 7 nucleotides agree with TRBD1. Looked up from germline, CDR1 is MDHEN and CDR2 is SYDVKM. J was trimmed by 3 bases and V by 7 bases; bases with no gene match: 9. The CDR3 runs 15 residues. CDR3 region: CASIITGVDYNEQFF. DNA for the CDR3: TGTGCCAGCATTATCACAGGGGTAGACTACAATGAGCAGTTCTTC.

The chain employs TRBV28 and TRBJ2-7, with 12 bases identical to TRBD2. The trim removed 6 bases at V and 3 bases at J, leaving 3 bases unmatched. Per germline, CDR1 MDHEN and CDR2 SYDVKM. The CDR3 length is 14 residues. In DNA form, the CDR3 reads TGTGCCAGCAGGTCTAGCGGGAGGGGCTACGAGCAGTACTTC. It is translated as CASRSSGRGYEQYF.

This clone was seen a handful of times. The rearrangement links TRBV13 to TRBJ2-7; 15 bases agree with TRBD2. The CDR3 length is 16 residues. The trim removed 5 bases at V and 7 bases at J, leaving 9 bases unmatched. Per the germline V gene, CDR1 is PRHDT and CDR2 is FYEKMQ (reference sequence). CDR3 loop: CASSHQWTSGRGEQYF. In DNA, the CDR3 is TGTGCCAGCAGCCACCAGTGGACTAGCGGGAGGGGGGAGCAGTACTTC.

The CDR3 DNA reads TGTGCCAGCAGCCAAGATTCAGGACTATCCAATCAAGAGACCCAGTACTTC. Residues: CASSQDSGLSNQETQYF. The V call is TRBV3-1 (or the pseudogene TRBV3-2), the J call TRBJ2-5; D is possibly TRBD2 (6 bases). Germline lookup yields CDR1 LGHDT and CDR2 YNNKEL (reference sequence). This CDR3 spans 17 amino acids. V was pared by 0 bases and J by 2 bases, with 16 bases between.

In DNA form, the CDR3 reads TGTGCCAGCAGCCCCCGACTAGCGGGAGTTTTCGGAGGTGAGCAGTTCTTC. Translated: CASSPRLAGVFGGEQFF. This chain uses TRBV7-9 with TRBJ2-1; 12 positions match TRBD2. This CDR3 has 17 amino acids. Looked up from germline, CDR1 is SEHNR and CDR2 is FQNEAQ (reference sequence). J lost 9 bases, V lost 5 bases, and 14 bases had no gene match.

The chain uses TRBV9 and TRBJ2-3, with D possibly being TRBD2 (6 bases). V dropped 0 bases and J dropped 6 bases, with 11 bases sitting between them. Per germline, CDR1 SGDLS and CDR2 YYNGEE. This CDR3 spans 14 amino acids. For the CDR3, the DNA is TGTGCCAGCAGCGTAGCGGGAGATGTCGATACGCAGTATTTT. Encoded protein: CASSVAGDVDTQYF.

The V call is TRBV12-3 or TRBV12-4, the J call TRBJ1-6; D is undetermined. CDR3 length: 13 residues. The V and J ends lost 5 bases and 7 bases respectively, with 9 bases between them. The CDR3 DNA follows: TGTGCCAGCAGTATTAACGGGAATTCACCCCTCCACTTT. Translation: CASSINGNSPLHF.

This clone appeared once. The chain combines TRBV7-8 with TRBJ2-5; TRBD2 agrees at 9 bases. V lost 5 bases and J lost 5; bases outside the gene matches: 9. Germline CDR1 SGHVS, CDR2 FQNEAQ. The CDR3 consists of 15 residues. The CDR3 nucleotides read TGTGCCAGCAGCAAGACTAGCGGAGTTGGGGAGACCCAGTACTTC. Translated: CASSKTSGVGETQYF. The full variable domain, rest sourced from reference TRBV7-8 and TRBJ2-5, is GAGVSQSPRYKVAKRGQDVALRCDPISGHVSLFWYQQALGQGPEFLTYFQNEAQLDKSGLPSDRFFAERPEGSVSTLKIQRTQQEDSAVYLCASSKTSGVGETQYFGPGTRLLVL.

Judged by abundance, this clone is medium-sized. The chain carries TRBV6-6 and TRBJ1-5, with a weak D call TRBD1 (6 bases). V gave up 2 bases and J gave up 0 bases, with 11 bases separating them. The CDR3 loop spans 16 amino acids. Germline CDR1 reads MNHNY; CDR2 reads SVGAGI (reference sequence). The DNA of the CDR3 is TGTGCCAGCAGTTACACGTCAGGGGATAGCAATCAGCCCCAGCATTTT. Amino acid sequence: CASSYTSGDSNQPQHF.

This clone was counted a few times. The J gene is TRBJ1-1, the V gene TRBV18, with a tentative D call TRBD1 (5 bases). Trimming removed 2 bases from V and 3 bases from J, with 7 bases in between. Germline assignment: CDR1 KGHSH and CDR2 LQKENI. CDR3 length: 13 residues. The CDR3 bases are TGTGCCAGCTCACCAGGAGGGGACACTGAAGCTTTCTTT. Its translation: CASSPGGDTEAFF.

CDR3 in DNA: TGTGCCAGCAGTTTTACAGGGATGGGCGAGCAGTACTTC. It codes for CASSFTGMGEQYF. The V call is TRBV27, the J call TRBJ2-7; TRBD1 might be the D (6 bases). The CDR3 covers 13 residues. The germline V and J ends were trimmed by 3 bases and 6 bases, with 12 bases remaining between them. Per germline, CDR1 MNHEY and CDR2 SMNVEV (reference sequence).